Presented here are 20 T cell receptor beta chains from one specimen sequenced in a study of breast tumors, draining lymph nodes, adjacent tissues. Samples came from axillary lymph nodes draining the breast cancer. In TCRdb, the multiplex PCR reads were re-called with MiXCR into one record per CDR3 protein. This table has about 200,000 distinct CDR3 sequences, approximately 30% appearing once. The sequenced material came from axillary lymph node tissue. These receptor sequences come from a female donor with breast cancer. Some clones in this sample may be carry-over from other donors' samples.

This clonotype was picked up many times. The chain employs TRBV13 and TRBJ1-2; D is perhaps TRBD1 (6 bases). Deletions cut 4 bases from V and 7 bases from J, with 16 bases between. Germline V gene lookup returns CDR1 PRHDT and CDR2 FYEKMQ (reference sequence). The CDR3 is 14 residues long. The CDR3 here is CASSSGAGLGGYTF. The CDR3 DNA is TGTGCCAGCAGCTCGGGGGCAGGGTTGGGTGGCTACACCTTC.

This clonotype was seen ten or more times. This chain uses TRBV20-1 with TRBJ2-3; unclear D gene. The CDR3 length is 14 residues. Germline V gene lookup returns CDR1 DFQATT and CDR2 SNEGSKA (reference sequence). The V gene lost 3 bases and the J gene lost 0 bases, with 10 bases spanning the gap. The CDR3 DNA follows: TGCAGTGCTAGGAGCCCTCCAAGCACAGATACGCAGTATTTT. Its translation: CSARSPPSTDTQYF.

This clonotype was seen a few times. The chain has TRBV6-1 and TRBJ1-5; a possible D gene is TRBD1 (6 bases). V lost 5 bases and J 9 bases, leaving 20 bases between the germline ends. CDR1 is MNHNS, CDR2 SASEGT, per germline. The length of the CDR3 is 15 residues. As DNA, the CDR3 is TGTGCCAGCAGTCCCCGGGACACCGGGGTTCTGCCCCAGCATTTT. Protein: CASSPRDTGVLPQHF.

For this clonotype: The germline gene is not matched at one end of the junction; a read error may be the cause. The chain is built from TRBV6-2 or TRBV6-3 and TRBJ2-1; D is uncertain. The CDR3 covers 14 residues. Germline CDR1 is MNHEY and CDR2 is SVGEGT. The CDR3 reads CANSYSVSYNEQFF. In DNA, the CDR3 is TGTGCCAACAGTTACTCGGTCAGCTACAATGAGCAGTTCTTC.

In this sample, this clonotype turned up many times. This rearrangement joins TRBV7-9 to TRBJ2-1, with 9 positions matching TRBD2. Germline values: CDR1 SEHNR, CDR2 FQNEAQ (reference sequence). The trim removed 5 bases at V and 5 bases at J, leaving 10 bases unmatched. CDR3 length: 16 residues. The chain's CDR3 is CASSVRGAGGDNEQFF. CDR3 coding DNA: TGTGCCAGCAGCGTTCGAGGGGCGGGAGGGGACAATGAGCAGTTCTTC.

There are many counts of this clonotype. This rearrangement joins TRBV6-5 to TRBJ2-5, with TRBD2 matching 12 bases. The CDR3 runs to 15 residues. Germline V CDR1 and CDR2: MNHEY, SVGAGI. V lost 4 bases to trimming and J lost 5 bases; unmatched junction nucleotides: 5. CDR3 residues: CASSSTSGGWETQYF. The DNA for the CDR3 is TGTGCCAGCAGTTCTACTAGCGGGGGGTGGGAGACCCAGTACTTC.

V gene TRBV19 combines with J gene TRBJ2-7, with 10 bases identical to TRBD1. Germline V gene data show CDR1 as LNHDA and CDR2 as SQIVND (reference sequence). This CDR3 spans 16 amino acids. With V trimmed by 5 bases and J by 3 bases, 10 bases remained unmatched. CDR3 region: CASSGVGTGVDYEQYF. The CDR3 bases are TGTGCCAGTAGTGGAGTGGGGACAGGGGTTGACTACGAGCAGTACTTC.

This clonotype was counted a single time. The conserved closing phenylalanine or tryptophan is absent in this CDR3, likely reflecting a read error. V is TRBV7-8 and J is TRBJ1-6; D not certain. Trimming cost V 5 bases and J 10 bases, with 9 bases left between them. Germline values: CDR1 SGHVS, CDR2 FQNEAQ. This CDR3 is built from 12 residues. This CDR3 is CASSLLNSPLHS. CDR3 in DNA: TGTGCCAGCAGCCTCCTCAACTCACCCCTCCACTCT.

The genes are TRBV4-2 and TRBJ1-5; tentatively, D is TRBD1 (5 bases). Germline V gives CDR1 LGHNA, CDR2 YNFKEQ. The CDR3 extends over 14 amino acids. V lost 5 bases, J lost 11 bases, and 19 bases lay in between. The CDR3 DNA is TGTGCCAGCAGCTCCCTCTGGAGGGGAGAGACCCAGCATTTT. Translating gives CASSSLWRGETQHF.

This clonotype appeared many times. The chain has TRBV6-5 and TRBJ2-3; D call uncertain. The CDR3 sequence is 11 residues long. Germline lookup yields CDR1 MNHEY and CDR2 SVGAGI. Trimming removed 9 bases from V and 6 bases from J, with 10 bases in between. CDR3 in amino acids: CARVFMDTQYF. The CDR3 region has the DNA TGTGCCAGAGTCTTCATGGATACGCAGTATTTT.

This clonotype was observed many times. This chain links TRBV10-3 with TRBJ1-5; 7 bases agree with TRBD1. The CDR3 extends over 15 amino acids. The V and J ends lost 3 bases and 5 bases, in that order; junction bases with no gene match: 7. CDR1 and CDR2 (germline): ENHRY, SYGVKD. CDR3 loop: CAISDDREPYQPQHF. DNA of the CDR3: TGTGCCATCAGTGACGACAGGGAGCCGTATCAGCCCCAGCATTTT.

This clonotype was picked up many times. The gene calls are TRBV7-2 and TRBJ2-1; D ambiguous. The CDR3 loop spans 11 amino acids. The germline CDR1 and CDR2 sequences are SGHTA and FQGNSA. Trimming pared 0 bases from V and 9 bases from J, leaving 3 bases between. The CDR3 DNA is TGTGCCAGCAGCTTAGCGACTGAGCAGTTCTTC. It translates to CASSLATEQFF.

This clonotype was seen a few times. This sequence may be a read error, since a much larger clone differs from it by one base. The rearrangement uses TRBV7-3 and TRBJ2-1, with 7 bases that match TRBD2. This CDR3 spans 15 amino acids. Germline values: CDR1 SGHTA, CDR2 FQGTGA. CDR3 residues: CASSSTSDGHNGQFF. In DNA, the CDR3 is TGTGCCAGCAGCTCTACTAGCGACGGCCACAATGGGCAGTTCTTC.

The rearrangement links TRBV29-1 to TRBJ2-1; D may match TRBD1 or TRBD2 (7 bases each). Deletions cut 3 bases from V and 9 bases from J, with 15 bases between. CDR1 and CDR2 (germline): SQVTM, ANQGSEA. The CDR3 contains 13 residues. CDR3 sequence (DNA): TGCAGCGTTGAGGGGGACAGACTAGCTGAGCAGTTCTTC. It codes for CSVEGDRLAEQFF.

Many counts were recorded for this clonotype. The gene calls are TRBV14 and TRBJ2-7, with D possibly TRBD1 on 7 matching bases. CDR3 length: 15 amino acids. With 4 bases removed from V and 4 bases from J, the gap between germline ends came to 17 bases. CDR1 is SGHDN and CDR2 is FVKESK in the germline V gene. The CDR3 bases are TGTGCCAGCAGCCTTCGCGCGGGACAGCTATACGAGCAGTACTTC. This encodes CASSLRAGQLYEQYF.

To note about this clonotype: This may arise from a read error, as a much more abundant clone is one base away. The CDR3 coding sequence is TGTGCCAGCACCGGGACTACCGTGCCTAGCCGGTTCTTC. Its translation is CASTGTTVPSRFF. The chain has TRBV6-1 and TRBJ2-1; 7 positions match TRBD2. Germline CDR1 and CDR2: MNHNS and SASEGT. This CDR3 has 13 amino acids. Trimming cost V 7 bases and J 15 bases; bases outside gene matches: 15.

This clonotype was recorded many times. The chain has TRBV5-1 and TRBJ2-3; D is perhaps TRBD2 (5 bases). The germline V gene has CDR1 SGHRS and CDR2 YFSETQ. Deletions cut 0 bases from V and 1 base from J, with 9 bases between. The CDR3 runs 15 residues. The CDR3 region is CASSLAKGGTDTQYF. DNA of the CDR3: TGCGCCAGCAGCTTGGCCAAGGGAGGCACAGATACGCAGTATTTT.

This clonotype was seen ten or more times. The chain uses TRBV18 and TRBJ2-7; D might be TRBD2 (6 bases). The CDR3 contains 16 residues. V lost 3 bases, J lost 0 bases, and 15 bases lay in between. The V gene's germline CDR1 is KGHSH and CDR2 LQKENI. The CDR3 loop is CASSPAGTWSSYEQYF. The CDR3 nucleotides are TGTGCCAGCTCACCTGCCGGGACTTGGAGCTCCTACGAGCAGTACTTC.

This clonotype was observed a few times. The V and J genes are TRBV28 and TRBJ1-1, with D possibly TRBD1 on 5 matching bases. CDR1 and CDR2 from the germline V gene are MDHEN and SYDVKM. The V end lost 5 bases, the J end lost 5 bases, and 15 bases lay between the germline ends. The CDR3 has 14 amino acids. The CDR3 DNA is TGTGCCAGCAGTACGGGACCGGCTTGGACTGAAGCTTTCTTT. Its protein is CASSTGPAWTEAFF.

This clonotype was observed at least ten times. This chain links TRBV10-3 with TRBJ2-7, with 7 bases that match TRBD2. V trimming: 4 bases; J trimming: 5 bases; junction bases outside the gene matches: 2. Germline values: CDR1 ENHRY, CDR2 SYGVKD. The CDR3 covers 12 residues. The CDR3 sequence is CAISGGGNEQYF. The CDR3 DNA is TGTGCCATCAGTGGGGGAGGGAACGAGCAGTACTTC.